Described below is a single T cell receptor beta chain sequence and its context. The antigen is unknown. These data come from a study of cytomegalovirus exposure and HLA in healthy donors. General observations from the study: High specificity and sensitivity for cytomegalovirus status were reported for the classifier. Presence/absence analyses supposed approximately even sequencing depth among donors. A later analysis reportedly found that, within productive TCRs, an Asian-associated ancestry cluster had fewer N-insertions than the mean observed across the approximately 660 donors. In a later analysis, around 18,000 TCR beta sequences were associated with HLA alleles at 0.05 false discovery rate.

The junction had 3 bases not matched to a gene; V was cut back by 4 bases and J by 1 base. Germline values: CDR1 SGHVS, CDR2 FQNEAQ. The CDR3 sequence is 14 residues long. The PCR contained 60 Vbeta and 13 Jbeta primers. Method: immunoSEQ multiplex PCR; TCRdb's copy keeps in-frame clones and lacks some. Of around 190,000 clones listed, around 85% are singletons. This TCR came from a man aged 18 to 35 in good health and CMV-seronegative. Input material: PBMCs. The J gene is TRBJ2-7, the V gene TRBV7-8; 8 nucleotides match TRBD1. CDR3 sequence: CASSSRDRSYEQYF. DNA of the CDR3: TGTGCCAGCAGCTCCCGGGACAGGTCCTACGAGCAGTACTTC.